This TCR beta chain was captured in a study of PD-L1 blockade in urothelial cancer. Across the whole study: Specimens of blood held a median count of approximately 150,000 T cells.

V was shortened by 5 bases and J by 8 bases, with 12 bases between the two germline ends. CDR1 GTSNPN and CDR2 SVGIG come from the germline V gene (reference sequence). The CDR3 has 12 amino acids. Specified time point: pretreatment peripheral blood. Repertoires were generated with immunoSEQ multiplex PCR, while TCRdb's copy carries only in-frame clones and drops some. There are about 63,000 clones in the sample; 81% occur only once, and about 2.9% lies in the top ten. The source is a man between 70 and 80 years old with urothelial cancer. The sample was PBMCs, taken around atezolizumab (anti-PD-L1) treatment. V gene TRBV30 combines with J gene TRBJ1-4, with a possible D match to TRBD1 (5 bases). CDR3 region: CAWGRDGEKLFF. The CDR3 DNA reads as TGTGCCTGGGGCAGGGATGGCGAAAAACTGTTTTTT.